This T cell receptor beta chain was observed in a study of blood T cell repertoires in COVID-19. Study information: COVID-19 samples, acute and convalescent, were from the United States, Italy and Spain.

This CDR3 has 18 residues. CDR1 LGHDT and CDR2 YNNKEL come from the germline V gene (reference sequence). Trimming cost V 1 base and J 6 bases; bases outside gene matches: 12. Some clones are missing from TCRdb's copy, which holds only in-frame ones; the method was immunoSEQ multiplex PCR. The sample contains over 15,000 clones, 89% of which appear only once. What was sequenced was peripheral blood. This chain links TRBV3-1 (or the pseudogene TRBV3-2) with TRBJ2-1; 10 bases are a match to TRBD2. The TCR was taken from a human donor in a cohort sampled during active COVID-19. CDR3 sequence: CASSQGGLSGRAFNEQFF. The CDR3 coding sequence is TGTGCCAGCAGCCAAGGCGGGTTGAGCGGGAGGGCCTTCAATGAGCAGTTCTTC.